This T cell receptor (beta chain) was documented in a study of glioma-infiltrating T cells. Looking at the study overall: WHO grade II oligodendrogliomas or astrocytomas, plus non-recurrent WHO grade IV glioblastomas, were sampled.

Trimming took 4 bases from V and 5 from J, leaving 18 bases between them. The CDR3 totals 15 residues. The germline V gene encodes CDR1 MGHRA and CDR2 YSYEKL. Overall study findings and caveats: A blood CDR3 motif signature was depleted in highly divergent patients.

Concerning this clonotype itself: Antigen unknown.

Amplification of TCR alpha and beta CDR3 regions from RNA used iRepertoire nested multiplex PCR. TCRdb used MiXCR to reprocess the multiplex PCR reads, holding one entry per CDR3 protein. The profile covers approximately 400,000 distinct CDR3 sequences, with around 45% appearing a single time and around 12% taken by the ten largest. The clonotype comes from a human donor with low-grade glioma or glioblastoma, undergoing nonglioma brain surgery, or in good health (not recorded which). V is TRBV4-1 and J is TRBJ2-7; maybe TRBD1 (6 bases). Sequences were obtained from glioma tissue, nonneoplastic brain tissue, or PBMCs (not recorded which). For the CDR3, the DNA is TGCGCCAGCAGCCCATGGACAGAAGAGCGAAACGAGCAGTACTTC. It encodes CASSPWTEERNEQYF.